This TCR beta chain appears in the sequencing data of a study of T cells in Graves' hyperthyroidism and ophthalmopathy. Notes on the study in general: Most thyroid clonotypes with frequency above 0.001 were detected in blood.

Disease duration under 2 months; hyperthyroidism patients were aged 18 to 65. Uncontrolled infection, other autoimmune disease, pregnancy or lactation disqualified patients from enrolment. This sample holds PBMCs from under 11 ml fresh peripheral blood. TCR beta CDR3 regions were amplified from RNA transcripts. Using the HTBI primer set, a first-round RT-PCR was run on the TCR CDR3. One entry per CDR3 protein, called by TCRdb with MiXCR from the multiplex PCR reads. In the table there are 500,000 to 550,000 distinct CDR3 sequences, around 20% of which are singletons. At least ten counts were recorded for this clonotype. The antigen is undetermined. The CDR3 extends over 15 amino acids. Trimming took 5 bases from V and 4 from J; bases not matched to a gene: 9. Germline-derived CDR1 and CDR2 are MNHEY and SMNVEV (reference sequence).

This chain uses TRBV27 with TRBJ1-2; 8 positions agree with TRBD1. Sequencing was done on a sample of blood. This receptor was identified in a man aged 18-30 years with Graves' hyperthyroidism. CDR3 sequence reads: CASSPGQGGGYGYTF. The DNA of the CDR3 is TGTGCCAGCAGTCCCGGACAGGGAGGGGGCTATGGCTACACCTTC.